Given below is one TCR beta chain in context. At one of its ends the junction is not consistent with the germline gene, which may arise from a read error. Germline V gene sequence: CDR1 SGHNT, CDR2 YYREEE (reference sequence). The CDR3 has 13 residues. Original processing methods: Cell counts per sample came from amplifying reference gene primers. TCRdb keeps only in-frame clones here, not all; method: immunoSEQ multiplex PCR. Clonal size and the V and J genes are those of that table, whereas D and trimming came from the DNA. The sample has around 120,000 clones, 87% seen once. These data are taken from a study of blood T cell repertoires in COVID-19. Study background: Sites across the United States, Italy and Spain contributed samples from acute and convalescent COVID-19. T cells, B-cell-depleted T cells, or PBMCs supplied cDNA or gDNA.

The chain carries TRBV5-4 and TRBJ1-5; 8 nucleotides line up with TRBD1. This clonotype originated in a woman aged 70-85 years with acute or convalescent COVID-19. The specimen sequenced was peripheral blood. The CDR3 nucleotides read TGTGCCAGCAGCCGCGACTCACAGGGACAGGCGGAATTT. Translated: CASSRDSQGQAEF.